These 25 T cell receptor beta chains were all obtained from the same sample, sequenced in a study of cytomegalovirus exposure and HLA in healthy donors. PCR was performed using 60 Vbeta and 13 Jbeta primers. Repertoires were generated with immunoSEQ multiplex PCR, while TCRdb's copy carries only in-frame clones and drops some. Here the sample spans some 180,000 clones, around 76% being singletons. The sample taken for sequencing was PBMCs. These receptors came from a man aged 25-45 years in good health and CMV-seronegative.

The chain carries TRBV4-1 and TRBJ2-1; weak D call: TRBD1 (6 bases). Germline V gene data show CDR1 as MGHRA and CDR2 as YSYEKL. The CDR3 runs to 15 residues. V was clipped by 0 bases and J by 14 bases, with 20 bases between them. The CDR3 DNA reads TGCGCCAGCAGCCAAGAGACTTTACAGGGAGCCAACAAGTTCTTC. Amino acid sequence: CASSQETLQGANKFF.

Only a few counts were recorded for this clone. The CDR3 nucleotides read TGTGCCAGCAGCGTAGTGACAGGGGCTGAAGCTTTCTTT. Translation gives CASSVVTGAEAFF. The rearrangement uses TRBV9 and TRBJ1-1; 8 nucleotides agree with TRBD1. Germline CDR1 reads SGDLS; CDR2 reads YYNGEE. There are 13 residues in the CDR3. The V segment lost 0 bases and the J segment 6 bases; nucleotides outside the gene matches: 1. The whole variable domain, remainder taken from reference TRBV9 and TRBJ1-1, is DSGVTQTPKHLITATGQRVTLRCSPRSGDLSVYWYQQSLDQGLQFLIQYYNGEERAKGNILERFSAQQFPDLHSELNLSSLELGDSALYFCASSVVTGAEAFFGQGTRLTVV.

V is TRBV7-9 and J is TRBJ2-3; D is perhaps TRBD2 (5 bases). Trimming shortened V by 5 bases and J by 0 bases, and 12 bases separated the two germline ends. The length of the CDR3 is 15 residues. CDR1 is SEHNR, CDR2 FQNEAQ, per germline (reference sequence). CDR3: CASSASSSSTDTQYF. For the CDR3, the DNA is TGTGCCAGCAGCGCCTCTAGCAGCAGCACAGATACGCAGTATTTT.

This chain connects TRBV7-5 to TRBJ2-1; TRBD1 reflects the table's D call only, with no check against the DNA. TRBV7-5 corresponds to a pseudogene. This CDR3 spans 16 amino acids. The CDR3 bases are TGTGTCAGAAGCGTAAACCGGGACAACCGATACAATGAGCAGTTCTTC. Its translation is CVRSVNRDNRYNEQFF.

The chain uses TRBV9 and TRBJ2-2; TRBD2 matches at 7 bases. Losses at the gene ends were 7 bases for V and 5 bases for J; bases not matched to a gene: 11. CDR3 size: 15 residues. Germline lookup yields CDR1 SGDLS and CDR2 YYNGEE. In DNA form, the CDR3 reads TGTGCCAGCGCCCCTTTCGGCGGGAGTACCGGGGAGCTGTTTTTT. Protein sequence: CASAPFGGSTGELFF. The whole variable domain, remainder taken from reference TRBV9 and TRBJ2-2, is DSGVTQTPKHLITATGQRVTLRCSPRSGDLSVYWYQQSLDQGLQFLIQYYNGEERAKGNILERFSAQQFPDLHSELNLSSLELGDSALYFCASAPFGGSTGELFFGEGSRLTVL.

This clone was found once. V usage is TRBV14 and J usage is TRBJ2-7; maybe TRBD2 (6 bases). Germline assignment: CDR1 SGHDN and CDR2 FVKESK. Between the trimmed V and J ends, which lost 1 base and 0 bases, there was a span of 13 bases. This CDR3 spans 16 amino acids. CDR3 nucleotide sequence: TGTGCCAGCAGCCAAGTCGAGCGGGTCAGCTCCTACGAGCAGTACTTC. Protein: CASSQVERVSSYEQYF.

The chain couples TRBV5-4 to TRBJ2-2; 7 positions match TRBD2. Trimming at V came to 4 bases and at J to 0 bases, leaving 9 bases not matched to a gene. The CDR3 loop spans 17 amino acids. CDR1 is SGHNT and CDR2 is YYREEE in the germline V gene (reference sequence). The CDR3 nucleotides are TGTGCCAGCAGCCCAACGCCTAGCGGCGCGAACACCGGGGAGCTGTTTTTT. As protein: CASSPTPSGANTGELFF.

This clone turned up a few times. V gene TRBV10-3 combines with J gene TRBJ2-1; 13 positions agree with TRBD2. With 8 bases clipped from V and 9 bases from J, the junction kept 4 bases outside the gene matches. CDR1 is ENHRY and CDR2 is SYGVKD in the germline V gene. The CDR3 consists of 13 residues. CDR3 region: CAIGGLAGVEQFF. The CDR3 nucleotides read TGTGCCATCGGCGGACTAGCGGGAGTTGAGCAGTTCTTC.

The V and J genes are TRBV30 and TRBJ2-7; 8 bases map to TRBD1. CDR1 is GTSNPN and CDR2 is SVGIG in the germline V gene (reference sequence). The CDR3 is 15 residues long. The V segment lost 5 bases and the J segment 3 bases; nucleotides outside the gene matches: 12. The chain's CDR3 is CAWYKDRGGVYEQYF. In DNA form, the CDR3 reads TGTGCCTGGTACAAAGACAGGGGCGGCGTCTACGAGCAGTACTTC.

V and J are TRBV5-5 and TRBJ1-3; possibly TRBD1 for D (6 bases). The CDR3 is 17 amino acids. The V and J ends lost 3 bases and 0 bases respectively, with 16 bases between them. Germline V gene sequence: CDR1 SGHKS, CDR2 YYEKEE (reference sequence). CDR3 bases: TGTGCCAGCAGCTCCTTACAGGGTAGCCACTCTGGAAACACCATATATTTT. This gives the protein CASSSLQGSHSGNTIYF.

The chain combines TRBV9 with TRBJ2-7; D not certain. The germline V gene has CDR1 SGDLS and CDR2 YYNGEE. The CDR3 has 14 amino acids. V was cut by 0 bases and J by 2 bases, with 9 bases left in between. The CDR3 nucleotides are TGTGCCAGCAGCGTAGGAACTCAACCCTACGAGCAGTACTTC. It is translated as CASSVGTQPYEQYF.

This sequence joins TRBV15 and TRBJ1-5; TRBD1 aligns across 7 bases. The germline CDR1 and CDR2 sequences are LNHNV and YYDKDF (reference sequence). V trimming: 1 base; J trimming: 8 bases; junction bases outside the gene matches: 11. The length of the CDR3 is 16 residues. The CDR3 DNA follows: TGTGCCACCAGCAGAGGGGACAGAGAAGTGGGGAAGCCCCAGCATTTT. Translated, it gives CATSRGDREVGKPQHF.

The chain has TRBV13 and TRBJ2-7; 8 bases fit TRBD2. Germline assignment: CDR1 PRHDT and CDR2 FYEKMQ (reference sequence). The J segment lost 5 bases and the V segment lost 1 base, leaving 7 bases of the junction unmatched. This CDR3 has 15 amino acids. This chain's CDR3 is CASSLAGRGADEQYF. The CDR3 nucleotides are TGTGCCAGCAGCTTAGCCGGGAGGGGGGCCGACGAGCAGTACTTC.

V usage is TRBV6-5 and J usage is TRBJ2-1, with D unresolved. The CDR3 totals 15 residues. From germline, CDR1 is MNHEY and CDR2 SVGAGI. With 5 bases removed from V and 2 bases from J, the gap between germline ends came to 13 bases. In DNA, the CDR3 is TGTGCCAGCAGTGGCAGAAAGAAAACCTACAATGAGCAGTTCTTC. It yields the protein CASSGRKKTYNEQFF.

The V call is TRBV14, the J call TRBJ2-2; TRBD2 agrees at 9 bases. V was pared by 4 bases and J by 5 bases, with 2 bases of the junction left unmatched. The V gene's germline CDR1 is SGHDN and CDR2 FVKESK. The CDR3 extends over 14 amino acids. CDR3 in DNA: TGTGCCAGCAGCCTAGCGGGAGTAACCGGGGAGCTGTTTTTT. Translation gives CASSLAGVTGELFF.

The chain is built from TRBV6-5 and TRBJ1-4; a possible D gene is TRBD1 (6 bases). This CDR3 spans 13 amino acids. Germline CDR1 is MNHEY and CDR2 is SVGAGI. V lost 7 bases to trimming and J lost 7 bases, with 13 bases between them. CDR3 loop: CASKTGTIEKLFF. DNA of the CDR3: TGTGCCAGCAAAACCGGGACAATTGAAAAACTGTTTTTT.

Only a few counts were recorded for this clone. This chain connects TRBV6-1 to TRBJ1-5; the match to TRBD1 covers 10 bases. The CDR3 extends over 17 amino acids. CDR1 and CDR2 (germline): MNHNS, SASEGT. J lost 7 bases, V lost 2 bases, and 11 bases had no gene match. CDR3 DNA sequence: TGTGCCAGCAGTGAAAAGGGGACAGGGGCGGATAGGCAGCCCCAGCATTTT. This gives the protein CASSEKGTGADRQPQHF.

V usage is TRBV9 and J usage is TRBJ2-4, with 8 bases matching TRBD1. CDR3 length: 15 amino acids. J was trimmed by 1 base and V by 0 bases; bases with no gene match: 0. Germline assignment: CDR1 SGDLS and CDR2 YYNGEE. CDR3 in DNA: TGTGCCAGCAGCGTAGGGACAGGGGCCAAAAACATTCAGTACTTC. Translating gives CASSVGTGAKNIQYF.

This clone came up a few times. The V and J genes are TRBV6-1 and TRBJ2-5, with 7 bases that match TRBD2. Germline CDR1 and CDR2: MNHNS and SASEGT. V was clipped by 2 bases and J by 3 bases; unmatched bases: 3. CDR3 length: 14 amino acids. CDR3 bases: TGTGCCAGCAGTGAACTAGCGGAAAAAGAGACCCAGTACTTC. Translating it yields CASSELAEKETQYF.

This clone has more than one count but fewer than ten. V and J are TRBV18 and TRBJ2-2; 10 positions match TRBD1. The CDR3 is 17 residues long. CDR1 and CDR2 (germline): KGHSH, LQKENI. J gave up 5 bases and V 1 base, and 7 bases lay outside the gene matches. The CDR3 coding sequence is TGTGCCAGCTCACCACGAAGGACAGGGGGTCAAACCGGGGAGCTGTTTTTT. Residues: CASSPRRTGGQTGELFF.

This CDR3 is CASSIGVNTGELFF. CDR3 nucleotide sequence: TGTGCCAGTAGTATCGGAGTGAACACCGGGGAGCTGTTTTTT. The chain carries TRBV19 and TRBJ2-2, with D uncertain. Trimming removed 3 bases at V and 1 base at J, with 6 bases between. The V gene's germline CDR1 is LNHDA and CDR2 SQIVND (reference sequence). The CDR3 extends over 14 amino acids. Combining the CDR3 with reference TRBV19 and TRBJ2-2 gives the whole variable domain DGGITQSPKYLFRKEGQNVTLSCEQNLNHDAMYWYRQDPGQGLRLIYYSQIVNDFQKGDIAEGYSVSREKKESFPLTVTSAQKNPTAFYLCASSIGVNTGELFFGEGSRLTVL.

The CDR3 bases are TGTGCCAGCAGCGGGGACAGGGGGAGGGGAAACACCATATATTTT. Its translation is CASSGDRGRGNTIYF. This chain links TRBV9 with TRBJ1-3, with 11 bases fitting TRBD1. The CDR3 totals 15 residues. Germline CDR1 is SGDLS and CDR2 is YYNGEE. The V segment lost 3 bases and the J segment 4 bases; nucleotides outside the gene matches: 3.

The DNA for the CDR3 is TGTGCCAGTAGTATTCGTTCGGGGGGTGAAAACATTCAGTACTTC. It codes for CASSIRSGGENIQYF. The chain has TRBV19 and TRBJ2-4, with TRBD2 identical over 7 bases. Germline CDR1 and CDR2: LNHDA and SQIVND (reference sequence). Trimming at V came to 3 bases and at J to 5 bases, leaving 7 bases not matched to a gene. The CDR3 length is 15 residues.

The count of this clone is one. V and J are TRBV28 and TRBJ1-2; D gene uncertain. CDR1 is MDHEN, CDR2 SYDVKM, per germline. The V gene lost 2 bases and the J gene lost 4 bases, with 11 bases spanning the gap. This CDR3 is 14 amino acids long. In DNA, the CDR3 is TGTGCCAGCAGTTTAGGGCAGAAGGTCTATGGCTACACCTTC. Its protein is CASSLGQKVYGYTF.

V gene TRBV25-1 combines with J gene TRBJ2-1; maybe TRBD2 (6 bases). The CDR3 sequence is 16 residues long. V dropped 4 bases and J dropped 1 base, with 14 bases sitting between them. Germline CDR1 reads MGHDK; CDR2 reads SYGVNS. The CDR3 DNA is TGTGCCAGCAGTGTTGAAGGTAGCGGTTCCTACAATGAGCAGTTCTTC. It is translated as CASSVEGSGSYNEQFF.